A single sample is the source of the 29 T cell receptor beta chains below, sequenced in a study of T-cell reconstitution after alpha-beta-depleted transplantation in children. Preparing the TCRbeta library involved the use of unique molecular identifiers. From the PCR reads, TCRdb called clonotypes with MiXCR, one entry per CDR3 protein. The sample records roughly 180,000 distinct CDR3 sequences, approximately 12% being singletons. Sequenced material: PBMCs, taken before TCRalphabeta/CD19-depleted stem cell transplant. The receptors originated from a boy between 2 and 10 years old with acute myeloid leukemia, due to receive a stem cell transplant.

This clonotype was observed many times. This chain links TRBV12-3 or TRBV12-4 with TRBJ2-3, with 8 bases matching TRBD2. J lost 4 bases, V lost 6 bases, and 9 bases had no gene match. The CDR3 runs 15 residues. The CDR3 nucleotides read TGTGCCAGCAGCAAGGTAGCGGGGTACCCAGATACGCAGTATTTT. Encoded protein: CASSKVAGYPDTQYF.

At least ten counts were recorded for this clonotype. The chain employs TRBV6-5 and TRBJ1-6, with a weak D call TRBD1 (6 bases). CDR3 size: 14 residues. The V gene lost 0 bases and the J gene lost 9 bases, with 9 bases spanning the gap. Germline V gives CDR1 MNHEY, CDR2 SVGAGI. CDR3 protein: CASSYSTGSSPLHF. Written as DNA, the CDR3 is TGTGCCAGCAGTTACTCGACAGGTTCTTCACCCCTCCACTTT.

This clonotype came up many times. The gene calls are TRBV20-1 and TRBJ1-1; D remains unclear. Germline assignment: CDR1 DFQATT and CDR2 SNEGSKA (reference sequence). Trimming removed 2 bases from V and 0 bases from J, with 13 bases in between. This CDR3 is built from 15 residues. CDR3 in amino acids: CSARLLGRLNTEAFF. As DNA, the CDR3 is TGCAGTGCTAGACTCCTTGGACGGTTGAACACTGAAGCTTTCTTT.

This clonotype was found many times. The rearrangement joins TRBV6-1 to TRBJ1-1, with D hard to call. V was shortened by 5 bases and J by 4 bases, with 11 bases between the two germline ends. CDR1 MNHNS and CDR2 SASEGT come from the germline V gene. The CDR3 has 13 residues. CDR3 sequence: CASSQGLGTEAFF. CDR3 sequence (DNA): TGTGCCAGCAGTCAAGGCTTGGGCACTGAAGCTTTCTTT.

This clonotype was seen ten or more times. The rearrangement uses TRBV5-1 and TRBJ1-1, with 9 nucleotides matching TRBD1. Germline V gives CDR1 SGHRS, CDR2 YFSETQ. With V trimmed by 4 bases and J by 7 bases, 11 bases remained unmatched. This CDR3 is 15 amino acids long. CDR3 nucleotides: TGCGCCAGCAGCAAGGACAGGGGAATCTCGGGTGAAGCTTTCTTT. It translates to CASSKDRGISGEAFF.

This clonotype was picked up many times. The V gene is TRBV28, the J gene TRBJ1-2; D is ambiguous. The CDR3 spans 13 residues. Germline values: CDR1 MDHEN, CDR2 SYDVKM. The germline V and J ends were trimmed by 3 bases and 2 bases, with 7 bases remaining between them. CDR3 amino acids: CASSFKLNYGYTF. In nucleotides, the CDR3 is TGTGCCAGCAGTTTTAAGCTGAACTATGGCTACACCTTC.

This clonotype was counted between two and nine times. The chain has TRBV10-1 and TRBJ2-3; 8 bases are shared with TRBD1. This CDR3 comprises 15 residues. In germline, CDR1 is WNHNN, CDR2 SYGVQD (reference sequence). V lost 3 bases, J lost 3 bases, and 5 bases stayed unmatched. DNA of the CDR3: TGCGCCAGCAGTGATCTCGGACAGGGAACAGATACGCAGTATTTT. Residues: CASSDLGQGTDTQYF.

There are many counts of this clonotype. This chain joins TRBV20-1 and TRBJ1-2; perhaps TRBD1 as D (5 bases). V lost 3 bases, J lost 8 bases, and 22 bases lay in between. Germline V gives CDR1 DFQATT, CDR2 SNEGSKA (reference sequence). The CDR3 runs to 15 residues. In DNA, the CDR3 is TGCAGTGCTAGTTGGCCAGGGAAGACGGTAGGAGGCTACACCTTC. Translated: CSASWPGKTVGGYTF.

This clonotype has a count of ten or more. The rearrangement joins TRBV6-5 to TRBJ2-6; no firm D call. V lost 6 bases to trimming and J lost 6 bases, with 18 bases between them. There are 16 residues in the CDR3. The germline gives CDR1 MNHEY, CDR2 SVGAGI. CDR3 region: CASSIDGLVKANVLTF. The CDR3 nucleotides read TGTGCCAGCAGCATTGACGGGCTCGTTAAGGCCAACGTCCTGACTTTC.

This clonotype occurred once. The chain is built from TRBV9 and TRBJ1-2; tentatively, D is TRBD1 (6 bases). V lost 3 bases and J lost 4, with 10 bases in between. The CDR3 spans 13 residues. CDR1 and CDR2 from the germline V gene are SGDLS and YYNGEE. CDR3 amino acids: CASSEGGAYGYTF. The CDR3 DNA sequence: TGTGCCAGCAGCGAGGGGGGTGCCTATGGCTACACCTTC.

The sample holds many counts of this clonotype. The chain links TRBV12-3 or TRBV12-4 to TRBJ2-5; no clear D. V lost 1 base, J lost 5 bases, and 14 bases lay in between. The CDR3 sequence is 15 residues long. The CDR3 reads CASSLVPGPGETQYF. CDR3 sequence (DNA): TGTGCCAGCAGTTTAGTTCCGGGCCCCGGGGAGACCCAGTACTTC.

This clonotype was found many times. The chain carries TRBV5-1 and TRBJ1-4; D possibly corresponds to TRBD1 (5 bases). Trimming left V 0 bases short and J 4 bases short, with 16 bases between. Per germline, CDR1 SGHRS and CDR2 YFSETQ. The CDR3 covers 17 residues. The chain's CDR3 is CASSLDPQGGINEKLFF. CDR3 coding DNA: TGCGCCAGCAGCTTGGATCCTCAGGGCGGGATTAATGAAAAACTGTTTTTT.

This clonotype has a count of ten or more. CDR3 loop: CASTKGGGFWYF. CDR3 DNA sequence: TGTGCCAGCACCAAGGGGGGGGGATTCTGGTACTTC. This chain connects TRBV28 to TRBJ2-5; TRBD2 might be the D (7 bases). Trimming took off 7 bases at V and 13 bases at J, with 19 bases between the two ends. The CDR3 extends over 12 amino acids. In germline, CDR1 is MDHEN, CDR2 SYDVKM. Full variable domain (rest looked up from reference TRBV28 and TRBJ2-5): DVKVTQSSRYLVKRTGEKVFLECVQDMDHENMFWYRQDPGLGLRLIYFSYDVKMKEKGDIPEGYSVSREKKERFSLILESASTNQTSMYLCASTKGGGFWYFGPGTRLLVL.

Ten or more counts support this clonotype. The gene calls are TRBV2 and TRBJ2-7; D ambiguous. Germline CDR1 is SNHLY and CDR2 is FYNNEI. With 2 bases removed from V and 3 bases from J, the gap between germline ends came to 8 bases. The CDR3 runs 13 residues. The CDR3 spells CASSESGYYEQYV. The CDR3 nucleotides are TGTGCCAGCAGTGAATCGGGTTACTACGAGCAGTACGTC.

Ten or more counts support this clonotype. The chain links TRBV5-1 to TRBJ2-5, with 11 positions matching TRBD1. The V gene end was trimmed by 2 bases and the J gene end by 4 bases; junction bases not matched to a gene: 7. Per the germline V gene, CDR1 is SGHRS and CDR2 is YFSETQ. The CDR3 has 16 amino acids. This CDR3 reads CASSLADRGLRETQYF. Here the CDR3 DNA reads TGCGCCAGCAGCTTAGCGGACAGGGGGCTAAGAGAGACCCAGTACTTC. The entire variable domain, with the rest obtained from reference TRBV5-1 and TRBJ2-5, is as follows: KAGVTQTPRYLIKTRGQQVTLSCSPISGHRSVSWYQQTPGQGLQFLFEYFSETQRNKGNFPGRFSGRQFSNSRSEMNVSTLELGDSALYLCASSLADRGLRETQYFGPGTRLLVL.

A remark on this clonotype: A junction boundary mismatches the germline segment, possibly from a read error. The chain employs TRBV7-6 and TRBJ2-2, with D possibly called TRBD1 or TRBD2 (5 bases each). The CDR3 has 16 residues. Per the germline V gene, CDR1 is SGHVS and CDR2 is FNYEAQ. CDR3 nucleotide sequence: TGTGCCGGCAGCTTACCCAGGGTCACGGACTCCGGGGAGCTGTTTTTT. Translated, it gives CAGSLPRVTDSGELFF.

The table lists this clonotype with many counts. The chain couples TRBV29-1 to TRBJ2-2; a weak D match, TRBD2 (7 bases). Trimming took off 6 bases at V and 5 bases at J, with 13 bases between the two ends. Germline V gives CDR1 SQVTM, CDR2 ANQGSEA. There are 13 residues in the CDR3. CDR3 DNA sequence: TGCAGCGTGGTAGGGGGGGCGACCGGGGAGCTGTTTTTT. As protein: CSVVGGATGELFF.

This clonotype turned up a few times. The CDR3 DNA follows: TGTGCCAGCAGCCCAGGGATCTCCTGCGAGCAGTACGTC. It is translated as CASSPGISCEQYV. The V call is TRBV4-2, the J call TRBJ2-7, with TRBD1 as a possible D gene (5 bases). The V gene's germline CDR1 is LGHNA and CDR2 YNFKEQ. This CDR3 contains 13 residues.

The CDR3 nucleotides are TGCAGTGCTAACGCCGGGACTAGCGGTAACACCGGGGAGCTGTTTTTT. As protein: CSANAGTSGNTGELFF. The genes are TRBV20-1 and TRBJ2-2; TRBD2 agrees at 11 bases. Germline CDR1 reads DFQATT; CDR2 reads SNEGSKA (reference sequence). The CDR3 is 16 amino acids. V gave up 4 bases and J gave up 2 bases; unmatched junction bases: 6.

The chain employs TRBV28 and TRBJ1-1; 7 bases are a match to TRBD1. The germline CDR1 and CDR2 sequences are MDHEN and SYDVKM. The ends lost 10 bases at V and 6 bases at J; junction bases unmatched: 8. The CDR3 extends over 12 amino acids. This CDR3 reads CATTYQGAEAFF. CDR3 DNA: TGTGCCACCACGTACCAGGGGGCTGAAGCTTTCTTT.

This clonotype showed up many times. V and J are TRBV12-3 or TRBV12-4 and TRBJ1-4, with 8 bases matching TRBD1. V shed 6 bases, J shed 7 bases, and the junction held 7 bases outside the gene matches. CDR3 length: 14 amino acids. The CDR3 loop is CASSRTGGSEKLFF. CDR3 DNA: TGTGCCAGCAGCCGAACAGGGGGAAGTGAAAAACTGTTTTTT.

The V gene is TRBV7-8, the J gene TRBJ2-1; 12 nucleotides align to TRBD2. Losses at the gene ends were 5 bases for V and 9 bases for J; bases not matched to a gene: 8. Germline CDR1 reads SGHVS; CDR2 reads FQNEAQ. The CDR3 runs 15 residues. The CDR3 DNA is TGTGCCAGCAGCACTCGACTAGCGGGAGAGGTTGAGCAGTTCTTC. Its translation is CASSTRLAGEVEQFF. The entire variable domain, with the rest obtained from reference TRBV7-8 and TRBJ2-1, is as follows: GAGVSQSPRYKVAKRGQDVALRCDPISGHVSLFWYQQALGQGPEFLTYFQNEAQLDKSGLPSDRFFAERPEGSVSTLKIQRTQQEDSAVYLCASSTRLAGEVEQFFGPGTRLTVL.

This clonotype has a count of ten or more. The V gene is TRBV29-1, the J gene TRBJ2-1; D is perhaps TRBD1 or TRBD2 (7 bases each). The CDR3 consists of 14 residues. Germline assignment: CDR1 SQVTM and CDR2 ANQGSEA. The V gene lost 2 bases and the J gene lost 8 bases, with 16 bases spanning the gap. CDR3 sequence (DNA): TGCAGCGTTGAAAAGCAGGGGGAGGGGGATGAGCAGTTCTTC. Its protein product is CSVEKQGEGDEQFF.

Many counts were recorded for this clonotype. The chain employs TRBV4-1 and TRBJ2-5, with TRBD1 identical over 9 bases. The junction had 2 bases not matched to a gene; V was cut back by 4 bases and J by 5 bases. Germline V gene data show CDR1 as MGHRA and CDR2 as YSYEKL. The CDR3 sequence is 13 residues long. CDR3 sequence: CASSRGTGETQYF. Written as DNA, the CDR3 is TGCGCCAGCAGCCGGGGGACAGGGGAGACCCAGTACTTC.

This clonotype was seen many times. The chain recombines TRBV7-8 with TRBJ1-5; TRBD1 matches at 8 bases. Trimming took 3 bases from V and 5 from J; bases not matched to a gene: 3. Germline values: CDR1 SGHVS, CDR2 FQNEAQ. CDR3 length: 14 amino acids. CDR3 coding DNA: TGTGCCAGCAGCTTTCAGGGGGCTGATCAGCCCCAGCATTTT. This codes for CASSFQGADQPQHF.

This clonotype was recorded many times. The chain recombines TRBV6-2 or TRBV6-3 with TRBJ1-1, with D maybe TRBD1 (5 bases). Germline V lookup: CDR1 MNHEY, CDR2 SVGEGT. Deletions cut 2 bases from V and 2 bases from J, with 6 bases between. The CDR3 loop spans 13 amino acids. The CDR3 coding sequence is TGTGCCAGCAGTTACCGGGACAACACTGAAGCTTTCTTT. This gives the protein CASSYRDNTEAFF.

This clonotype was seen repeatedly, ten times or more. The CDR3 loop reads CATSRDVTGGEQYF. Here the CDR3 DNA reads TGTGCCACCAGCAGAGATGTGACAGGGGGCGAGCAGTACTTC. This chain uses TRBV15 with TRBJ2-7; 9 bases match TRBD1. The CDR3 length is 14 residues. Germline CDR1 is LNHNV and CDR2 is YYDKDF (reference sequence). V lost 0 bases, J lost 6 bases, and 3 bases stayed unmatched.

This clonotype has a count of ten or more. CDR3 sequence (DNA): TGTGCCAGCAGCACATCGACAGGCTTGGGCACTGAAGCTTTCTTT. It is translated as CASSTSTGLGTEAFF. The chain carries TRBV7-9 and TRBJ1-1; D may be TRBD1 (6 bases). The V gene lost 5 bases and the J gene lost 4 bases, with 17 bases spanning the gap. Germline V CDR1 and CDR2: SEHNR, FQNEAQ (reference sequence). The CDR3 is made up of 15 amino acids.

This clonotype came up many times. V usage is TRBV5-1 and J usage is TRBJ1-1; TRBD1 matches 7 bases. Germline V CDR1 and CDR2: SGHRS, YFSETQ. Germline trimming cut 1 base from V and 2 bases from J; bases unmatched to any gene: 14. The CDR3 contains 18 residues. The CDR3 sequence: CASSLSSGQILKNTEAFF. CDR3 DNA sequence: TGCGCCAGCAGCTTGTCTTCGGGACAGATTTTAAAAAACACTGAAGCTTTCTTT. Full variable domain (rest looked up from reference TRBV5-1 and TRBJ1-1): KAGVTQTPRYLIKTRGQQVTLSCSPISGHRSVSWYQQTPGQGLQFLFEYFSETQRNKGNFPGRFSGRQFSNSRSEMNVSTLELGDSALYLCASSLSSGQILKNTEAFFGQGTRLTVV.